The next 3 T cell receptor beta chains were all read from a single sample in a study of vaccination and CD4 T cells after COVID-19. The Oncomine TCR Beta short-read assay sequenced DNA from cultured CD4+ T cells. DNA came from CD4+ T cells after culture. Each CDR3 protein is one row after TCRdb ran MiXCR on the PCR reads. The sample has around 9,000 distinct CDR3 sequences, around 35% seen once. Treatment here: roughly 10-day PBMC culture with coronavirus spike peptide pools or control peptides (ViraFEST assay). It was before the COVID-19 pandemic (2011-2018) that the unexposed donor's CD4+ T cells were collected. No antigen has been assigned to these receptors. The material sequenced was CD4+ T cells from blood, cultured in vitro. These TCRs come from a human donor in good health.

This clonotype is medium-sized. CDR3 region: CASSLSSGSYNSPLHF. CDR3 in DNA: TGTGCCAGCAGTTTATCAAGCGGCTCCTATAATTCACCCCTCCACTTT. The gene calls are TRBV27 and TRBJ1-6; D is ambiguous. This CDR3 spans 16 amino acids. Between the trimmed V and J ends, which lost 0 bases and 0 bases, there was a span of 6 bases. Germline CDR1 is MNHEY and CDR2 is SMNVEV (reference sequence).

The chain couples TRBV28 to TRBJ1-1, with D unresolved. The CDR3 contains 13 residues. Germline V lookup: CDR1 MDHEN, CDR2 SYDVKM. Deletions cut 4 bases from V and 1 base from J, with 7 bases between. The CDR3 DNA reads TGTGCCAGCAGTTCTTATAAGAACACTGAAGCTTTCTTT. Translation: CASSSYKNTEAFF. Variable domain in full (rest from reference TRBV28 and TRBJ1-1): DVKVTQSSRYLVKRTGEKVFLECVQDMDHENMFWYRQDPGLGLRLIYFSYDVKMKEKGDIPEGYSVSREKKERFSLILESASTNQTSMYLCASSSYKNTEAFFGQGTRLTVV.

The chain combines TRBV28 with TRBJ1-5; D uncertain. Trimming took 7 bases from V and 2 from J, leaving 12 bases between them. CDR1 and CDR2 (germline): MDHEN, SYDVKM. The CDR3 has 14 residues. CDR3 in amino acids: CASIKAGGNQPQHF. The CDR3 DNA reads as TGTGCCAGCATAAAGGCCGGGGGCAATCAGCCCCAGCATTTT.